This is a list of T cell receptor beta chains from one sample in a study of blood T cell repertoires in COVID-19. TCRdb's table, derived via immunoSEQ multiplex PCR, lists solely in-frame clones and lacks some. This sample has fewer than 350,000 clones, with roughly 89% found just once. Sequenced: PBMCs or T cells enriched from blood (not recorded which). These receptors came from a woman in her thirties or forties who had recovered from COVID-19. Each CDR3 is given with its conserved first and last residue. Each record gives: clone size, D gene, J gene, CDR3 length, V gene, CDR3 protein, CDR3 DNA. D genes are given only for firm matches. Rows give clone size only sometimes, using once, few, many, or a class for an expanded clone.

few,.,TRBJ2-7,12,TRBV4-1,CASSQPGYEQYF,TGCGCCAGCAGCCAACCCGGCTACGAGCAGTACTTC
.,.,TRBJ1-2,14,TRBV19,CASRTLWAHYGYTF,TGTGCCAGTAGGACGCTCTGGGCTCACTATGGCTACACCTTC
.,.,TRBJ2-7,16,TRBV5-5,CASSPYPPWGAYEQYF,TGTGCCAGCAGCCCATACCCTCCCTGGGGGGCCTACGAGCAGTACTTC
.,.,TRBJ2-7,13,TRBV4-3,CASVKRSSGEQYF,TGCGCCAGCGTAAAAAGGAGCTCCGGCGAGCAGTACTTC
few,.,TRBJ1-2,12,TRBV28,CASSLWTYGYTF,TGTGCCAGCAGTTTATGGACATATGGCTACACCTTC
once,TRBD1,TRBJ2-7,16,TRBV28,CASSRILTGVNYEQYF,TGTGCCAGCAGTCGCATCCTAACAGGGGTGAACTACGAGCAGTACTTC
few,.,TRBJ2-6,15,TRBV7-2,CASSYTGTGANVLTF,TGTGCCAGCAGCTACACAGGGACGGGGGCCAACGTCCTGACTTTC
.,.,TRBJ1-5,16,TRBV4-2,CASSQDGQYSNQPQHF,TGTGCCAGCAGCCAGGACGGACAGTATAGCAATCAGCCCCAGCATTTT
.,.,TRBJ1-5,13,TRBV30,CAWSVGGHQPQHF,TGTGCCTGGAGTGTAGGGGGTCATCAGCCCCAGCATTTT
.,TRBD1,TRBJ1-5,14,TRBV27,CASSRQGPNQPQHF,TGTGCCAGCAGTAGACAGGGTCCCAATCAGCCCCAGCATTTT
large,.,TRBJ2-3,15,TRBV10-2,CASSEMGSRTDTQYF,TGCGCCAGCAGTGAGATGGGCAGTCGCACAGATACGCAGTATTTT
once,.,TRBJ2-7,14,TRBV28,CASSAQTTVYEQYF,TGTGCCAGCAGTGCCCAGACGACAGTCTACGAGCAGTACTTC
once,.,TRBJ1-2,15,TRBV28,CASTPGGRFTYGYTF,TGTGCCAGCACCCCGGGGGGACGGTTTACCTATGGCTACACCTTC